Listed here is a single TCR beta chain. Other nucleotide sequences from this sample produce the same CDR3. The data originate from a study of blood T cell repertoires in COVID-19. As processed by the authors: Estimation of nucleated cell counts was performed using reference gene primer amplification. Measured with immunoSEQ multiplex PCR; TCRdb has only the in-frame clones, and not every one. The DNA gave D and trimming, while V, J and clone size come from that table. The data contain about 70,000 clones, roughly 79% of them singletons. In germline, CDR1 is MRHNA, CDR2 SNTAGT. The CDR3 is made up of 13 amino acids. Trimming took 4 bases from V and 5 from J, leaving 11 bases between them.

The clonotype was recovered from a woman aged 60-70 years with acute or convalescent COVID-19. V gene TRBV6-4 combines with J gene TRBJ1-1; D remains unclear. Sequenced: peripheral blood. The CDR3 spells CASSAGARTEAFF. CDR3 sequence (DNA): TGTGCCAGCAGTGCGGGAGCGCGGACTGAAGCTTTCTTT.